This T cell receptor (beta chain) originates from a study of blood T cell repertoires in COVID-19. Overall study: Sources were T cells, B-cell-depleted T cells, or PBMCs; the material itself was cDNA or gDNA.

CDR3 length: 14 residues. V shed 2 bases and J shed 7 bases, with 14 bases lying between them. CDR1 is MNHNS and CDR2 is SASEGT in the germline V gene. Sequenced by immunoSEQ multiplex PCR; TCRdb stores in-frame clones only, minus some. The sample holds over 120,000 clones, around 72% seen once. The chain carries TRBV6-1 and TRBJ1-2; no firm D call. This receptor was identified in a woman aged 55-75 years with acute or convalescent COVID-19. The sample consisted of peripheral blood. The CDR3 protein is CASSERRSFGGYTF. CDR3 sequence (DNA): TGTGCCAGCAGTGAACGGAGGAGCTTCGGTGGCTACACCTTC.